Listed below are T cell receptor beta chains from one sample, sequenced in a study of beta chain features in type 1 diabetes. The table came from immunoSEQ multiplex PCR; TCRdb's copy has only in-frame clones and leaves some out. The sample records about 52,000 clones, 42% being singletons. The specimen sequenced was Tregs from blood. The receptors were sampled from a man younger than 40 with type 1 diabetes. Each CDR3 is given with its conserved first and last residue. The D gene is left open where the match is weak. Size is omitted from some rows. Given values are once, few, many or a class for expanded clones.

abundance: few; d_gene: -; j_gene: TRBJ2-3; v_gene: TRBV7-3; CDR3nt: TGTGCCAGCAGAGCTACGGGAGTTTGGACAGATACGCAGTATTTT; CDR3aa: CASRATGVWTDTQYF
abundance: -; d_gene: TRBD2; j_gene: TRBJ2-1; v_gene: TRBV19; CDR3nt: TGTGCCAGTAGAGAACTAGCGGGAGGCCTAAATGAGCAGTTCTTC; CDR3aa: CASRELAGGLNEQFF
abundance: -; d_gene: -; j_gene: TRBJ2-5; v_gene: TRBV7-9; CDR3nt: TGTGCCAGCAGCTTAAAGGGGATCCAAGAGACCCAGTACTTC; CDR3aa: CASSLKGIQETQYF
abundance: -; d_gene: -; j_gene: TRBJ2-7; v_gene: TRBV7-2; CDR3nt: TGTGCCAGCAGCTTGACATGGACCTACGAGCAGTACTTC; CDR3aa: CASSLTWTYEQYF
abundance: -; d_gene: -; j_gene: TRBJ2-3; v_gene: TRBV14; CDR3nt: TGTGCCAGCAGCCTTAATCGGGGCGGGATAGCAGATACGCAGTATTTT; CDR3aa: CASSLNRGGIADTQYF
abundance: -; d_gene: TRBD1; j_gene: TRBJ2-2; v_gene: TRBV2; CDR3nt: TGTGCCAGCAAGGGGACAGAAGCTGGCGGGGAGCTGTTTTTT; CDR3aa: CASKGTEAGGELFF
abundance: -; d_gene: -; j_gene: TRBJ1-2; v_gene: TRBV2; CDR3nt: TGTGCCAGTTGCGACAGGAACTATGGCTACACCTTC; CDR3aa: CASCDRNYGYTF
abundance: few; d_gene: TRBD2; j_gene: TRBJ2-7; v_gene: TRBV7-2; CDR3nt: TGTGCCAGCAGCTTAGCCCTTAGCGGGAGGGTGCACGAGCAGTACTTC; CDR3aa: CASSLALSGRVHEQYF
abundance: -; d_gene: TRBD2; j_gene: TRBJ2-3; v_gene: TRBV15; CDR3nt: TGTGCCACCAGCAGAGGTAGCGGGGGCACAGATACGCAGTATTTT; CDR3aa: CATSRGSGGTDTQYF
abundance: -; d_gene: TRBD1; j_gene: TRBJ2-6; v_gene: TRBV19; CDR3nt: TGTGCCAGTAGCTCACCGGGACAGGTCTTCTCTGGGGCCAACGTCCTGACTTTC; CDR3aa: CASSSPGQVFSGANVLTF
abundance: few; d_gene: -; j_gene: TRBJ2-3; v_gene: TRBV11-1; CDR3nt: TGTGCCAGCACTCTTGTGGGCGCAGATACGCAGTATTTT; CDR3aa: CASTLVGADTQYF